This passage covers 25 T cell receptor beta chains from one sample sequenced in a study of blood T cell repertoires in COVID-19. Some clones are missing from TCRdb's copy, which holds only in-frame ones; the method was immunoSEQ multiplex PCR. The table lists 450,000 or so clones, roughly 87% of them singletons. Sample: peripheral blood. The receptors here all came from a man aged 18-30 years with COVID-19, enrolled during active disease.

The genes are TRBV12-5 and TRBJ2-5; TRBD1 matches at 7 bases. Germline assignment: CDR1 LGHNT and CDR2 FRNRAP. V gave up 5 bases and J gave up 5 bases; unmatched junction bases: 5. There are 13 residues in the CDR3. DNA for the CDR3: TGTGCTAGTGGTCAACTAGGGGGCGAGACCCAGTACTTC. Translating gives CASGQLGGETQYF.

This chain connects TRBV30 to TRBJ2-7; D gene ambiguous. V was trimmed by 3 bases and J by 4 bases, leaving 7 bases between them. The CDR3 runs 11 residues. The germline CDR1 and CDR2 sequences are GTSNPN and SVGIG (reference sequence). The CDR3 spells CAWRSSYEQYF. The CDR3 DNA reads TGTGCCTGGAGGTCGTCTTACGAGCAGTACTTC. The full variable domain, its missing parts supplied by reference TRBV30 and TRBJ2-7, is SQTIHQWPATLVQPVGSPLSLECTVEGTSNPNLYWYRQAAGRGLQLLFYSVGIGQISSEVPQNLSASRPQDRQFILSSKKLLLSDSGFYLCAWRSSYEQYFGPGTRLTVT.

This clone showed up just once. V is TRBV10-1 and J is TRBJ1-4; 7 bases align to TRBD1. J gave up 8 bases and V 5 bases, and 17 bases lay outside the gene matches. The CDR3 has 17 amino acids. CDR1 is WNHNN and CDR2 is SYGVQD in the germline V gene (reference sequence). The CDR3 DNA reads TGCGCCAGCAGTCCCAAACCGGGGACAGCCTCTAGGGAAAAACTGTTTTTT. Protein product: CASSPKPGTASREKLFF.

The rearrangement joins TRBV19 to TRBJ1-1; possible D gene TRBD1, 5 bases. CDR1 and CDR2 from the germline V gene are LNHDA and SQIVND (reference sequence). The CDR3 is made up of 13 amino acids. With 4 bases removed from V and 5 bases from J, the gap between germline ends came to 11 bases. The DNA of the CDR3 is TGTGCCAGTAGTAGGGGGACTGGTACTGAAGCTTTCTTT. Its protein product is CASSRGTGTEAFF. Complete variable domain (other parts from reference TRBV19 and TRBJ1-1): DGGITQSPKYLFRKEGQNVTLSCEQNLNHDAMYWYRQDPGQGLRLIYYSQIVNDFQKGDIAEGYSVSREKKESFPLTVTSAQKNPTAFYLCASSRGTGTEAFFGQGTRLTVV.

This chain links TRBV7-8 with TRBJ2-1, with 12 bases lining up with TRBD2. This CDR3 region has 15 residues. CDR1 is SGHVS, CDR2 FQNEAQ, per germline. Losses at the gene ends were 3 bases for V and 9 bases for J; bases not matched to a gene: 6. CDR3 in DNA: TGTGCCAGCAGCTTTGCTAGCGGGGGGGCCCCTGAGCAGTTCTTC. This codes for CASSFASGGAPEQFF.

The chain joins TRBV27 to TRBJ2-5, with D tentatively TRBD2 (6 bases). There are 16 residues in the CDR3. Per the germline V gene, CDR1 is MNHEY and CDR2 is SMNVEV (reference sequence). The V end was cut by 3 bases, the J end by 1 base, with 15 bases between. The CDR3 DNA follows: TGTGCCAGCAGTTTTACCCTAGGAGCGGGCCAAGAGACCCAGTACTTC. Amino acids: CASSFTLGAGQETQYF.

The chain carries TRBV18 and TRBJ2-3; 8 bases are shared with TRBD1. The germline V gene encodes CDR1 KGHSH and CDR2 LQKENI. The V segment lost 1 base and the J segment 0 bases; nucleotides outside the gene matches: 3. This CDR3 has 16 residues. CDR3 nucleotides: TGTGCCAGCTCACCACAGGGACAGGCTAGCACAGATACGCAGTATTTT. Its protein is CASSPQGQASTDTQYF.

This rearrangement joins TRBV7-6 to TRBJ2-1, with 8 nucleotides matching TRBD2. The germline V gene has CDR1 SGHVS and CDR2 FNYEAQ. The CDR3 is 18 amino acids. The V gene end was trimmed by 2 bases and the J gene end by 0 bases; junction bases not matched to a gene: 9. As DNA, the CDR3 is TGTGCCAGCAGCTTACCCACTAGCGGAACTAGCTCCTACAATGAGCAGTTCTTC. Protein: CASSLPTSGTSSYNEQFF.

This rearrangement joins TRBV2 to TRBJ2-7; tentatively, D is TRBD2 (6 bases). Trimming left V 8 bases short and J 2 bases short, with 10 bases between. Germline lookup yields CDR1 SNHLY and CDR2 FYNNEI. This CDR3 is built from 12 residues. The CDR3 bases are TGTGCCAGCGGGAGGATGGCCTACGAGCAGTACTTC. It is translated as CASGRMAYEQYF.

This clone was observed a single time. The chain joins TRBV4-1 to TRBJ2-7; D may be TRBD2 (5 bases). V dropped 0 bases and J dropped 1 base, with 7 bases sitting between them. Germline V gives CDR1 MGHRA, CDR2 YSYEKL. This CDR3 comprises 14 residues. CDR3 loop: CASSQDRTSYEQYF. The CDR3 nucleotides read TGCGCCAGCAGCCAAGATCGGACTTCCTACGAGCAGTACTTC.

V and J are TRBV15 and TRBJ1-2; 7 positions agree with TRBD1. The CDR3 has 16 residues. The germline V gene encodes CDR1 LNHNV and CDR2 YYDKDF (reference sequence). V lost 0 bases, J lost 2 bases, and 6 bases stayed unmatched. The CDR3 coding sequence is TGTGCCACCAGCAGAGAGGCCGGGGACAGAAACTATGGCTACACCTTC. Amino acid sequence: CATSREAGDRNYGYTF.

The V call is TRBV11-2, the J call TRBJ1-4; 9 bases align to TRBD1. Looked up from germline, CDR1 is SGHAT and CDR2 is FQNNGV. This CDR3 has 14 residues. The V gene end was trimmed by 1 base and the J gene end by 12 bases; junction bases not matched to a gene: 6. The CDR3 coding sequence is TGTGCCAGCAGCTTAGGGGACAGGGTCATGGAACTGTTTTTT. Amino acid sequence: CASSLGDRVMELFF.

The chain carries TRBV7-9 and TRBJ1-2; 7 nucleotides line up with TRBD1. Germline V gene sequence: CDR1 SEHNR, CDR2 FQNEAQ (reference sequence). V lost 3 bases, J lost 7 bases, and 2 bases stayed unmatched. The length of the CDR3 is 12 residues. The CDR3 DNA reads TGTGCCAGCAGCTTTCAGGGGGGTGGCTACACCTTC. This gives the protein CASSFQGGGYTF.

As DNA, the CDR3 is TGCGCCAGCAGCCGGTCGGTCTGGAATGAGCAGTTCTTC. It yields the protein CASSRSVWNEQFF. The rearrangement uses TRBV4-1 and TRBJ2-1; D uncertain. V shed 4 bases and J shed 7 bases, with 11 bases lying between them. This CDR3 is 13 amino acids long. Germline CDR1 and CDR2: MGHRA and YSYEKL.

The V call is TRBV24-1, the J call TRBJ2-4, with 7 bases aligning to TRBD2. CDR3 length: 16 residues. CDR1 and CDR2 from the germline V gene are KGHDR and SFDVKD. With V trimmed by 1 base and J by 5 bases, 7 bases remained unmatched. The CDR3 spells CATSDFNGAGQNIQYF. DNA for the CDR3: TGTGCCACCAGTGATTTTAATGGAGCGGGACAAAACATTCAGTACTTC.

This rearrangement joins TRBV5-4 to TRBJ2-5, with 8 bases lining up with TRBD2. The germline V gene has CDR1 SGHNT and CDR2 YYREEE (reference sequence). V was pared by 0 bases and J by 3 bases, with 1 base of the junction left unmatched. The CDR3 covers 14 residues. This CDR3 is CASSLGSGEETQYF. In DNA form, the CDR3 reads TGTGCCAGCAGCTTGGGTAGCGGGGAAGAGACCCAGTACTTC.

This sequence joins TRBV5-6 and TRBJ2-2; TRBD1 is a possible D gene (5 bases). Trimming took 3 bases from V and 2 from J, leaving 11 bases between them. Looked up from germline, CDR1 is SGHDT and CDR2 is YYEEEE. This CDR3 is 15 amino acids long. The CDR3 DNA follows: TGTGCCAGCAGCTCCTCGACAGTAAACACCGGGGAGCTGTTTTTT. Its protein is CASSSSTVNTGELFF.

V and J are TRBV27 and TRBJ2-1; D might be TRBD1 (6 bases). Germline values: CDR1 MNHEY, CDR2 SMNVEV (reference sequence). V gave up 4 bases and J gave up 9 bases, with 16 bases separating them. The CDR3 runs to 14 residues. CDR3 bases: TGTGCCAGCAGTTCAGGGGCTGGGAACAGTGAGCAGTTCTTC. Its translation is CASSSGAGNSEQFF.

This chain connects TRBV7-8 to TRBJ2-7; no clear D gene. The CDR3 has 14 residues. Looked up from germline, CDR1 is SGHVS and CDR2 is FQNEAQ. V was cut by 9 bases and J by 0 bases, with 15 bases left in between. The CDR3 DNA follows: TGTGCCAGTCGTACCTCTCAGAACTCCTACGAGCAGTACTTC. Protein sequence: CASRTSQNSYEQYF.

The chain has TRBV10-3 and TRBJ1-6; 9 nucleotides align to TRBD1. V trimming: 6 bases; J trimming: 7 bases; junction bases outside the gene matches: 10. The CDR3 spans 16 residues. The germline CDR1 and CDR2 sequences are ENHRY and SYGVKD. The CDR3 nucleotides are TGTGCCATCAGACCCGGGACAGGGTCGGTAAATTCACCCCTCCACTTT. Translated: CAIRPGTGSVNSPLHF.

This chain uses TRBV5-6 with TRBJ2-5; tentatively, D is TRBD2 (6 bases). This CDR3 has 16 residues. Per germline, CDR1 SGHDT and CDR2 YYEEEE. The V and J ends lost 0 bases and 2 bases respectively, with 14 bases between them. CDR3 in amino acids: CASSLAGRYGQETQYF. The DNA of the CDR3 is TGTGCCAGCAGCTTGGCAGGGAGGTATGGGCAAGAGACCCAGTACTTC.

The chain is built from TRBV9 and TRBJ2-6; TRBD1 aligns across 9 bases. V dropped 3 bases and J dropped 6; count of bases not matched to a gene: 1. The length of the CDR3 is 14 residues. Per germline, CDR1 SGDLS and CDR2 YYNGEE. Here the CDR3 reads CASSGQGEANVLTF. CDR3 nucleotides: TGTGCCAGCAGCGGACAGGGGGAGGCCAACGTCCTGACTTTC.

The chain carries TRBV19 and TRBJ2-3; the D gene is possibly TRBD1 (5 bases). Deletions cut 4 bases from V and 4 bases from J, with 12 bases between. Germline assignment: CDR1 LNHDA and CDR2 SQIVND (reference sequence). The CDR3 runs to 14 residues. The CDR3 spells CASSTTGEADTQYF. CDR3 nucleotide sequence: TGTGCCAGTAGTACAACAGGAGAAGCAGATACGCAGTATTTT.

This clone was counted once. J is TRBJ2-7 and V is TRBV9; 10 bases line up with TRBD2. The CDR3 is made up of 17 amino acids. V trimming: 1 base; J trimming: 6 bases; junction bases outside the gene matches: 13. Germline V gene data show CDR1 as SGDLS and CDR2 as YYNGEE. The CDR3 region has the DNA TGTGCCAGCAGCGTACTAGCGGGAGCTCCATTATTTTCCGAGCAGTACTTC. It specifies CASSVLAGAPLFSEQYF.

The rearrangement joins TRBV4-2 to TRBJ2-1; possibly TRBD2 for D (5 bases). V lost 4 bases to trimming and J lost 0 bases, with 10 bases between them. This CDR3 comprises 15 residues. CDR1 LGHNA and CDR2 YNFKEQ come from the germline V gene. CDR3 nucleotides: TGTGCCAGCAGCCTAGCGTTTAGCTCCTACAATGAGCAGTTCTTC. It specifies CASSLAFSSYNEQFF.